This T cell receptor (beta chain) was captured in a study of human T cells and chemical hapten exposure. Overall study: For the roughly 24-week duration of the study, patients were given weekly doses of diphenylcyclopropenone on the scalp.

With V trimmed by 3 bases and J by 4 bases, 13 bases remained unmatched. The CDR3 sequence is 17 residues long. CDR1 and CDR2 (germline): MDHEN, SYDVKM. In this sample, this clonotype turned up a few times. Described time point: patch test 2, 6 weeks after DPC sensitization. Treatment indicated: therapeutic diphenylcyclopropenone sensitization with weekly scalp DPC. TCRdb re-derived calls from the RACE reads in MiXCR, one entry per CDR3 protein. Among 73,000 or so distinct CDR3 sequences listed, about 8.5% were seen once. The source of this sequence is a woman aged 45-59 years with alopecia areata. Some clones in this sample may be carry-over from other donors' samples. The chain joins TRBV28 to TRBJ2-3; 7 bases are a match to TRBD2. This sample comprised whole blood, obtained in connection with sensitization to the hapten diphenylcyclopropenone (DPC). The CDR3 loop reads CASSFGSWREQADTQYF. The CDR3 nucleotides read TGTGCCAGCAGTTTCGGGTCTTGGCGGGAGCAGGCAGATACGCAGTATTTT.